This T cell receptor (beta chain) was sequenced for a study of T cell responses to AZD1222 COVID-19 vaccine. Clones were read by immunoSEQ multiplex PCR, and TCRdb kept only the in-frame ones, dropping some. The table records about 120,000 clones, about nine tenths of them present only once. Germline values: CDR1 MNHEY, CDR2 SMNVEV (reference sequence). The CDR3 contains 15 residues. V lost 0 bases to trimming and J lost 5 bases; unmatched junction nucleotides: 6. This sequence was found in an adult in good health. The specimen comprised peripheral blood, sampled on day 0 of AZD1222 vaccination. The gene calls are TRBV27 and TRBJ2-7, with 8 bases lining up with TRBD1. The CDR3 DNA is TGTGCCAGCAGTTTATCGTGGACAGGGTTCAACGAGCAGTACTTC. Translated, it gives CASSLSWTGFNEQYF.